These 20 T cell receptor beta chains share one sample of origin, sequenced in a study of shared clonotypes between healthy human individuals. Assay: immunoSEQ multiplex PCR; the TCRdb copy retains only in-frame clones and omits some. The sample comprises about 2 million clones, roughly 96% of which are singletons, and under 0.15% rests with the top ten. Sequencing was carried out using naive CD4+ T cells sorted from blood. Subset in this sample: CD45RA+ positively selected. Every receptor here comes from a man between 18 and 35 years old in good health.

The chain links TRBV27 to TRBJ2-7, with 7 bases fitting TRBD2. The CDR3 totals 13 residues. The J segment lost 0 bases and the V segment lost 5 bases, leaving 1 base of the junction unmatched. Germline V lookup: CDR1 MNHEY, CDR2 SMNVEV (reference sequence). For the CDR3, the DNA is TGTGCCAGCAGTCGGGGGGACTCCTACGAGCAGTACTTC. Amino acids: CASSRGDSYEQYF.

V gene TRBV9 combines with J gene TRBJ2-1; a possible D gene is TRBD2 (5 bases). Germline values: CDR1 SGDLS, CDR2 YYNGEE. The CDR3 is 13 amino acids. Trimming took 5 bases from V and 6 from J, leaving 12 bases between them. CDR3 in DNA: TGTGCCAGCAGACTACCCGGGGTCAATGAGCAGTTCTTC. Protein: CASRLPGVNEQFF.

The chain has TRBV5-1 and TRBJ1-1; D gene uncertain. CDR1 is SGHRS, CDR2 YFSETQ, per germline. The length of the CDR3 is 14 residues. V lost 0 bases to trimming and J lost 5 bases, with 11 bases between them. CDR3 coding DNA: TGCGCCAGCAGCTTGGCCGCGGGGTCAACTGAAGCTTTCTTT. Protein: CASSLAAGSTEAFF.

Notes on this clone: Being one base from a much bigger clone, this may be a read error. The same CDR3 also results from other DNA sequences found in this sample. The chain combines TRBV7-2 with TRBJ1-5; D is ambiguous. Germline CDR1 SGHTA, CDR2 FQGNSA. The CDR3 has 15 residues. DNA for the CDR3: TGTGCCAGCAGCTTAGGGTCAGGTAGCAATCAGCCCCAGCATTTC. It translates to CASSLGSGSNQPQHF.

The chain carries TRBV2 and TRBJ2-5; possibly TRBD1 for D (6 bases). Trimming took off 4 bases at V and 7 bases at J, with 13 bases between the two ends. CDR1 is SNHLY, CDR2 FYNNEI, per germline. The CDR3 totals 13 residues. DNA of the CDR3: TGTGCCAGCAGTGGGCTCAGGGGTGGGACCCAGTACTTC. This sequence encodes CASSGLRGGTQYF.

Regarding this clone: In the same sample, other DNA sequences code for this CDR3. The gene calls are TRBV7-2 and TRBJ2-3; maybe TRBD2 (7 bases). The length of the CDR3 is 12 residues. The V end lost 6 bases, the J end lost 4 bases, and 8 bases lay between the germline ends. The V gene's germline CDR1 is SGHTA and CDR2 FQGNSA. The CDR3 nucleotides read TGTGCCAGCAGAGGGGGGGCAGATACGCAGTATTTT. It codes for CASRGGADTQYF. The variable domain in full, with the rest retrieved from reference TRBV7-2 and TRBJ2-3, is GAGVSQSPSNKVTEKGKDVELRCDPISGHTALYWYRQSLGQGLEFLIYFQGNSAPDKSGLPSDRFSAERTGGSVSTLTIQRTQQEDSAVYLCASRGGADTQYFGPGTRLTVL.

This clone was detected only once. As DNA, the CDR3 is TGCGCCAGCAGCGCCGGGGCTGGAAACACCATATATTTT. Its translation: CASSAGAGNTIYF. This chain links TRBV5-1 with TRBJ1-3; D is uncertain. The V end lost 4 bases, the J end lost 2 bases, and 7 bases lay between the germline ends. Germline V gene sequence: CDR1 SGHRS, CDR2 YFSETQ. The CDR3 consists of 13 residues.

The V call is TRBV30, the J call TRBJ1-5; tentatively, D is TRBD1 (6 bases). Germline CDR1 and CDR2: GTSNPN and SVGIG (reference sequence). V was shortened by 2 bases and J by 7 bases, with 18 bases between the two germline ends. The CDR3 has 15 residues. CDR3 region: CAWSRGIGGGQPQHF. DNA of the CDR3: TGTGCCTGGAGTCGCGGGATCGGAGGGGGGCAGCCCCAGCATTTT.

This clone was counted a single time. The chain has TRBV4-3 and TRBJ1-4; D unclear. The CDR3 spans 14 residues. V gave up 4 bases and J gave up 0 bases, with 6 bases separating them. Germline lookup yields CDR1 LGHNA and CDR2 YSLEER. The CDR3 loop reads CASSRQTTNEKLFF. Here the CDR3 DNA reads TGCGCCAGCAGCCGACAAACAACTAATGAAAAACTGTTTTTT.

Concerning this clone itself: Distinct nucleotide sequences in the sample also encode this CDR3. The V gene is TRBV6-1, the J gene TRBJ1-2; no definite D call. V lost 3 bases and J 4 bases, leaving 9 bases between the germline ends. This CDR3 has 13 residues. Germline V gives CDR1 MNHNS, CDR2 SASEGT. CDR3 coding DNA: TGTGCCAGCAGTGATCGGGGATCCTATGGCTACACCTTC. Translation gives CASSDRGSYGYTF.

The chain couples TRBV7-2 to TRBJ1-4; no clear D. V was shortened by 1 base and J by 7 bases, with 13 bases between the two germline ends. CDR3 length: 15 residues. In germline, CDR1 is SGHTA, CDR2 FQGNSA. For the CDR3, the DNA is TGTGCCAGCAGCTTAGAAAGCAAACTCACTGAAAAACTGTTTTTT. Translating gives CASSLESKLTEKLFF.

The chain uses TRBV28 and TRBJ2-7, with TRBD2 as a possible D gene (7 bases). V lost 8 bases and J lost 3, with 14 bases in between. This CDR3 has 13 amino acids. The germline V gene has CDR1 MDHEN and CDR2 SYDVKM. Here the CDR3 DNA reads TGTGCCAGCCAACCCGGGGGGCACTACGAGCAGTACTTC. Protein product: CASQPGGHYEQYF.

CDR3 sequence (DNA): TGTGCCAGCAGCAGGTCGGGGGCGAACACTGAAGCTTTCTTT. Amino acids: CASSRSGANTEAFF. The V call is TRBV6-5, the J call TRBJ1-1; TRBD1 might be the D (6 bases). CDR3 length: 14 amino acids. Germline V gene data show CDR1 as MNHEY and CDR2 as SVGAGI. Trimming took off 6 bases at V and 1 base at J, with 12 bases between the two ends.

This chain links TRBV7-9 with TRBJ1-4; D is uncertain. The CDR3 extends over 11 amino acids. Germline CDR1 reads SEHNR; CDR2 reads FQNEAQ (reference sequence). Trimming cost V 7 bases and J 8 bases, with 8 bases left between them. This chain's CDR3 is CASTLEEKLFF. The DNA of the CDR3 is TGTGCCAGCACCTTGGAGGAAAAACTGTTTTTT.

With respect to this clone: Mismatch with germline at one junction end may stem from a read error. The gene calls are TRBV7-7 and TRBJ2-1; TRBD1 matches 7 bases. The CDR3 runs 14 residues. The germline CDR1 and CDR2 sequences are SSHAT and FNYEAQ (reference sequence). CDR3 protein: CASSLGGTANEQFF. Written as DNA, the CDR3 is TGTGCTAGCAGCTTAGGGGGCACCGCCAATGAGCAGTTCTTC.

The chain carries TRBV9 and TRBJ1-4; 7 positions match TRBD1. Germline V gene data show CDR1 as SGDLS and CDR2 as YYNGEE. This CDR3 has 14 amino acids. The ends lost 3 bases at V and 7 bases at J; junction bases unmatched: 6. The CDR3 spells CASSGGQKGEKLFF. The CDR3 coding sequence is TGTGCCAGCAGCGGGGGACAGAAGGGTGAAAAACTGTTTTTT.

V and J are TRBV18 and TRBJ1-4; D is uncertain. CDR3 length equals 15 residues. The V end lost 2 bases, the J end lost 3 bases, and 10 bases lay between the germline ends. CDR1 and CDR2 (germline): KGHSH, LQKENI. The CDR3 loop reads CASSPGHGPNEKLFF. CDR3 DNA: TGTGCCAGCTCACCAGGTCATGGCCCTAATGAAAAACTGTTTTTT.

The chain links TRBV10-2 to TRBJ2-7; tentatively, D is TRBD2 (7 bases). The ends were cut back, 7 bases at V and 0 bases at J, with 19 bases in the middle. The CDR3 loop spans 16 amino acids. Germline V gene data show CDR1 as WSHSY and CDR2 as SAAADI. CDR3 nucleotides: TGCGCCAGCATTGGGGGGCTAGCGGATTACTCCTACGAGCAGTACTTC. Translation gives CASIGGLADYSYEQYF.

This sequence joins TRBV6-1 and TRBJ1-6; 12 bases are shared with TRBD1. The CDR3 is 18 residues long. CDR1 and CDR2 (germline): MNHNS, SASEGT. After removal of 2 bases from V and 6 bases from J, the junction contained 8 bases not matched to a gene. CDR3: CASSEFGGTGGFNSPLHF. CDR3 nucleotides: TGTGCCAGCAGTGAATTCGGCGGGACAGGGGGCTTTAATTCACCCCTCCACTTT.

The rearrangement joins TRBV9 to TRBJ2-1, with 10 bases matching TRBD2. The CDR3 loop spans 16 amino acids. The V gene end was trimmed by 3 bases and the J gene end by 7 bases; junction bases not matched to a gene: 10. Germline CDR1 SGDLS, CDR2 YYNGEE. The CDR3, as DNA: TGTGCCAGCAGCGCCTCGCCGGGACTAGCGTGGAATGAGCAGTTCTTC. This sequence encodes CASSASPGLAWNEQFF.